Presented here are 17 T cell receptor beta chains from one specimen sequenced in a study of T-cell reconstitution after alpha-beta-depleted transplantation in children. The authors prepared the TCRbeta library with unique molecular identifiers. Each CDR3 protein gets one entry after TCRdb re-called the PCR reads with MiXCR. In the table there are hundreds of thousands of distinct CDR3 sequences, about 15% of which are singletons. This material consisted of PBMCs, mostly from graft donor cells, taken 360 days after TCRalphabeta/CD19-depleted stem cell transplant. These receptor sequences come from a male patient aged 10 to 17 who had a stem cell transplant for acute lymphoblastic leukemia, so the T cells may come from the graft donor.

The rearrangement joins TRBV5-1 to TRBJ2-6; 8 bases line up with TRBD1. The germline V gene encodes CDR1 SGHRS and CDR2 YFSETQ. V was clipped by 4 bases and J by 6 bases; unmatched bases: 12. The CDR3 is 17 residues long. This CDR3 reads CASSLGQGVVLANVLTF. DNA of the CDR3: TGCGCCAGCAGCCTCGGACAGGGAGTAGTATTGGCCAACGTCCTGACTTTC.

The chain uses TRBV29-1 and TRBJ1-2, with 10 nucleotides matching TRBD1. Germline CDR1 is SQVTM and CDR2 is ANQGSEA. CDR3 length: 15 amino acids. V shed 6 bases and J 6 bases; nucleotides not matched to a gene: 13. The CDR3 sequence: CSVRLGDRGWDGYTF. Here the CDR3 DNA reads TGCAGCGTCCGCCTTGGGGACAGGGGTTGGGATGGCTACACCTTC.

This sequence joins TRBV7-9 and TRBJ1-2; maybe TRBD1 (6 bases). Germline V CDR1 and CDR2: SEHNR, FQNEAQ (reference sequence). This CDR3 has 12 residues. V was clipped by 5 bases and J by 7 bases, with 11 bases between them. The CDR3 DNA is TGTGCCAGCAGCGATGGGGGGCCTGGCTACACCTTC. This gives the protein CASSDGGPGYTF. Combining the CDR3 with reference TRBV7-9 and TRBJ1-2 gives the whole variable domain DTGVSQNPRHKITKRGQNVTFRCDPISEHNRLYWYRQTLGQGPEFLTYFQNEAQLEKSRLLSDRFSAERPKGSFSTLEIQRTEQGDSAMYLCASSDGGPGYTFGSGTRLTVV.

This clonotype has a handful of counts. The CDR3 DNA reads TGCAGTGCTGGGCCCGGGACAGCCTACGAGCAGTACTTC. Protein: CSAGPGTAYEQYF. The chain links TRBV20-1 to TRBJ2-7, with 7 bases identical to TRBD1. The V gene's germline CDR1 is DFQATT and CDR2 SNEGSKA (reference sequence). The CDR3 runs 13 residues. After removal of 5 bases from V and 2 bases from J, the junction contained 6 bases not matched to a gene.

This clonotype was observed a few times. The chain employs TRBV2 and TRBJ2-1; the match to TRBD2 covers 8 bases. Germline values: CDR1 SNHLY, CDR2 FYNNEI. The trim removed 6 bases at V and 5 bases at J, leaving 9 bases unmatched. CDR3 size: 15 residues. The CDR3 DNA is TGTGCCAGCAGCGCCGGGACTAGGGTCCACAATGAGCAGTTCTTC. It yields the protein CASSAGTRVHNEQFF. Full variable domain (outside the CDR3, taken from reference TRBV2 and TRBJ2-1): EPEVTQTPSHQVTQMGQEVILRCVPISNHLYFYWYRQILGQKVEFLVSFYNNEISEKSEIFDDQFSVERPDGSNFTLKIRSTKLEDSAMYFCASSAGTRVHNEQFFGPGTRLTVL.

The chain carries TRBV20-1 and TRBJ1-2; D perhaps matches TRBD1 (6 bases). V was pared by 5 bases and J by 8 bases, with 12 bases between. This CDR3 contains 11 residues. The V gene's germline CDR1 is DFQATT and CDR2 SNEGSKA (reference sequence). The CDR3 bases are TGCAGTGCTTATCATGGGGGCGGCTACACCTTC. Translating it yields CSAYHGGGYTF.

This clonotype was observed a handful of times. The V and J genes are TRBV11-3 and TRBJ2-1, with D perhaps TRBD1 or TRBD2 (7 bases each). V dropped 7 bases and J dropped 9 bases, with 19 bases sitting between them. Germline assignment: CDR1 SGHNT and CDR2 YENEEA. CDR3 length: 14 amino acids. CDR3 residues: CASTRGGRDSEQFF. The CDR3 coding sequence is TGTGCCAGCACCAGGGGGGGGCGGGACAGTGAGCAGTTCTTC.

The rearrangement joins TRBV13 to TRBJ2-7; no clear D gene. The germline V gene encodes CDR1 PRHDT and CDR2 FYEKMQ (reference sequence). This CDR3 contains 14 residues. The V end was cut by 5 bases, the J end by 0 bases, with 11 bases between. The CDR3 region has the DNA TGTGCCAGCAGCCCCATTGACAACTCCTACGAGCAGTACTTC. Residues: CASSPIDNSYEQYF.

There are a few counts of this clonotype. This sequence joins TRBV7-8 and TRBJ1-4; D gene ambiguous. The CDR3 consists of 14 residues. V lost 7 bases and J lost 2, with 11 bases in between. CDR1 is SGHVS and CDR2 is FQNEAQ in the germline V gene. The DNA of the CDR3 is TGTGCCAGCAAAAGCGCGAGGACTAATGAAAAACTGTTTTTT. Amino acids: CASKSARTNEKLFF.

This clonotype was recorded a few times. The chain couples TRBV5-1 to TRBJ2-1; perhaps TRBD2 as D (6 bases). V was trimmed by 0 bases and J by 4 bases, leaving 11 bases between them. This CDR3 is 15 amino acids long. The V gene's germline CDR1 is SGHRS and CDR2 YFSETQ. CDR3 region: CASSLGFGRYNEQFF. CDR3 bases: TGCGCCAGCAGCTTGGGTTTCGGGAGATACAATGAGCAGTTCTTC.

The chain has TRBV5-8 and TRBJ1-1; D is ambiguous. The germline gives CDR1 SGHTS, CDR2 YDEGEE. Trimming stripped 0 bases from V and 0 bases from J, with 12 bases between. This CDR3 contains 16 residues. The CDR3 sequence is CASSLDVTSVNTEAFF. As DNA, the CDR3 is TGTGCCAGCAGCTTGGACGTGACCTCTGTGAACACTGAAGCTTTCTTT.

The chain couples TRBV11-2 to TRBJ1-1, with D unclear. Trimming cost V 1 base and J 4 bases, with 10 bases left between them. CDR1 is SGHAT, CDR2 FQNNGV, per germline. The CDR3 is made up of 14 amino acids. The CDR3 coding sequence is TGTGCCAGCAGCTTAGGGAGGGAATTCACTGAAGCTTTCTTT. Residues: CASSLGREFTEAFF.

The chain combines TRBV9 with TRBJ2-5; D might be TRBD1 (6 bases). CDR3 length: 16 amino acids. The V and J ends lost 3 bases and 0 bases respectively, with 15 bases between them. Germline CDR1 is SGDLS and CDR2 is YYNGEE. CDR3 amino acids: CASSGVQNRDQETQYF. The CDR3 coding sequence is TGTGCCAGCAGCGGAGTTCAAAACAGGGACCAAGAGACCCAGTACTTC.

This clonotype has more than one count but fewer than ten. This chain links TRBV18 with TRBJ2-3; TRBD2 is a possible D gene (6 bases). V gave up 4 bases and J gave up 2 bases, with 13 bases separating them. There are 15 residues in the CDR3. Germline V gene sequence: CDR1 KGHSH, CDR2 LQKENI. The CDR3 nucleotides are TGTGCCAGCTCACGCTTATTAGCGGACACAGATACGCAGTATTTT. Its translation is CASSRLLADTDTQYF.

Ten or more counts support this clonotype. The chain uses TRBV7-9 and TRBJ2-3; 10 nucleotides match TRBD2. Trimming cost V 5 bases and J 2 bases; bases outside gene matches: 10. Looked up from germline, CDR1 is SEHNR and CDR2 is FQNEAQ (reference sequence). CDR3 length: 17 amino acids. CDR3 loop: CASSPGPSGSLTDTQYF. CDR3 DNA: TGTGCCAGCAGCCCGGGCCCTAGCGGGAGCCTCACAGATACGCAGTATTTT.

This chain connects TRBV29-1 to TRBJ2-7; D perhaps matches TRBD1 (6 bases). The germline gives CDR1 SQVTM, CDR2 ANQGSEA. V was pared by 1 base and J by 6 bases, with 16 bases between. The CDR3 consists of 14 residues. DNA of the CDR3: TGCAGCGTTGAAGTGGTGGGCAGGGGAACCGAGCAGTACTTC. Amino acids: CSVEVVGRGTEQYF.

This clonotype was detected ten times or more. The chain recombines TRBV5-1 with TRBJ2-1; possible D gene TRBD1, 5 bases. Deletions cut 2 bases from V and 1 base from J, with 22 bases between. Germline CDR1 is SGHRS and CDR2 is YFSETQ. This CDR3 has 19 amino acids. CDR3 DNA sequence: TGCGCCAGCAGCTTTGGGGCCGGTCCGGCGTGGCTTTCCTACAATGAGCAGTTCTTC. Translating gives CASSFGAGPAWLSYNEQFF. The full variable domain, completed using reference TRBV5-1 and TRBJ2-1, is KAGVTQTPRYLIKTRGQQVTLSCSPISGHRSVSWYQQTPGQGLQFLFEYFSETQRNKGNFPGRFSGRQFSNSRSEMNVSTLELGDSALYLCASSFGAGPAWLSYNEQFFGPGTRLTVL.